A selection of T cell receptor beta chains follows, all from one sample in a study of blood T cell repertoires in COVID-19. This table comes from immunoSEQ multiplex PCR, and its TCRdb copy is limited to in-frame clones, with some not included. Of 100,000 or so clones detected, roughly 76% appear once; the ten largest clones hold around 10%. What was sequenced was peripheral blood. The origin of the receptors is an older woman with acute or convalescent COVID-19. The conserved cysteine and the conserved F or W are not part of the CDR3 here. D genes are given only for firm matches.

CDR3 protein	D gene	V gene	J gene
ASSSQRRRSTNEKLF	-	TRBV3-1/TRBV3-2	TRBJ1-4
ASSLEGIGGSNQPQH	-	TRBV5-1	TRBJ1-5
ASSLSFGTEGTEAF	-	TRBV27	TRBJ1-1
ATMARGTPNEKLF	-	TRBV19	TRBJ1-4
ASSEGILQGNSPLH	-	TRBV6-1	TRBJ1-6
ASSPNYVSGGQPQH	TRBD1	TRBV4-3	TRBJ1-5
ASGLVELAVFNEQF	TRBD2	TRBV12-5	TRBJ2-1
ASSYGGSLGYT	-	TRBV6-5	TRBJ1-2
ASSQQSRGDTEAF	-	TRBV4-3	TRBJ1-1
ASSQMSSGGQSSYNEQF	TRBD2	TRBV3-1/TRBV3-2	TRBJ2-1
ASSVGEGTGGGGYT	TRBD1	TRBV9	TRBJ1-2
SVHGGTRVGTDTQY	-	TRBV29-1	TRBJ2-3